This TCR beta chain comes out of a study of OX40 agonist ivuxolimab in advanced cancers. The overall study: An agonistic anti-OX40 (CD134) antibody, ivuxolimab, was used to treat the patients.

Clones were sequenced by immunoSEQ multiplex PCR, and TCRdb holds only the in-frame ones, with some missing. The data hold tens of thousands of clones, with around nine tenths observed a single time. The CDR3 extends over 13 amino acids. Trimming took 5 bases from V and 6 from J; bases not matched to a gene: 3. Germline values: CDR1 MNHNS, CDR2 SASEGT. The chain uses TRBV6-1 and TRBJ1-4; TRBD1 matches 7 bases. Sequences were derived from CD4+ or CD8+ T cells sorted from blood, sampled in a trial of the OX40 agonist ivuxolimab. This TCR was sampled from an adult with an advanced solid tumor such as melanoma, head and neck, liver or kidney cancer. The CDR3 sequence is CASSRDRDEKLFF. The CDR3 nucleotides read TGTGCCAGCAGTAGGGACAGAGATGAAAAACTGTTTTTT.